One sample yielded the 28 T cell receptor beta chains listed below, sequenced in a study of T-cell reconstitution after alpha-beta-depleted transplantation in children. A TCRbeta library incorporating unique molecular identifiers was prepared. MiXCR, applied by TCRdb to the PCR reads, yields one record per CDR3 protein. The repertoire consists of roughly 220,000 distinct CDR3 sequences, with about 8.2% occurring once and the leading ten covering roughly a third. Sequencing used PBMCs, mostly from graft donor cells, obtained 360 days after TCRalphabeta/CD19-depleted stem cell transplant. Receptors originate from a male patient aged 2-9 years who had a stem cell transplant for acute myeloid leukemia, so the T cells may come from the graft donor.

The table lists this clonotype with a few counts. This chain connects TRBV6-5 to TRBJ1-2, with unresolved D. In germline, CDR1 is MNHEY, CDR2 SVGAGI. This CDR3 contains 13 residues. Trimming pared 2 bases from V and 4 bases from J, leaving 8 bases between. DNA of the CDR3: TGTGCCAGCAGTTACACCAGTAGCTATGGCTACACCTTC. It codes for CASSYTSSYGYTF.

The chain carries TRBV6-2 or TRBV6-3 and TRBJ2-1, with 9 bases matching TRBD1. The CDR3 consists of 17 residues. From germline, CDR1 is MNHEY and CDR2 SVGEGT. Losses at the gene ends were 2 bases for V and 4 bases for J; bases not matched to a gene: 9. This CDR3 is CASSYGLGTGRYNEQFF. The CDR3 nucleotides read TGTGCCAGCAGTTACGGTCTCGGGACAGGGAGATACAATGAGCAGTTCTTC.

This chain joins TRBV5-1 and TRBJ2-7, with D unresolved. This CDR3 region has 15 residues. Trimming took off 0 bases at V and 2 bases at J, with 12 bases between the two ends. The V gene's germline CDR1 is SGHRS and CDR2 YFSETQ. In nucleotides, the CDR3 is TGCGCCAGCAGCTTGGGAACGGTTCTTACCTACGAGCAGTACTTC. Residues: CASSLGTVLTYEQYF.

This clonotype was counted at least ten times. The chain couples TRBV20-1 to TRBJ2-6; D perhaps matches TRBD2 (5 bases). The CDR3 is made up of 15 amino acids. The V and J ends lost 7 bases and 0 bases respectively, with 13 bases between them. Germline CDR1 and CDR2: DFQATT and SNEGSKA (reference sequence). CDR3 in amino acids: CSVRLARSGANVLTF. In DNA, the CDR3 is TGCAGTGTAAGGCTAGCACGCTCTGGGGCCAACGTCCTGACTTTC.

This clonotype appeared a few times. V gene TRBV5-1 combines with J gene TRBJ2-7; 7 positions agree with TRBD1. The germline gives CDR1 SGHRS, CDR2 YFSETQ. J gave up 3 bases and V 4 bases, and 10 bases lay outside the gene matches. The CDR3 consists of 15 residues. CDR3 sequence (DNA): TGCGCCAGCAGCCCACAGACAGGGACGATCTACGAGCAGTACTTC. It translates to CASSPQTGTIYEQYF.

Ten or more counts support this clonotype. CDR3 sequence: CASSQGFGLTGELFF. DNA for the CDR3: TGCGCCAGCAGCCAAGGTTTCGGACTCACCGGGGAGCTGTTTTTT. The chain carries TRBV4-3 and TRBJ2-2; D perhaps matches TRBD2 (5 bases). Germline values: CDR1 LGHNA, CDR2 YSLEER. The CDR3 contains 15 residues. V dropped 1 base and J dropped 4 bases, with 10 bases sitting between them.

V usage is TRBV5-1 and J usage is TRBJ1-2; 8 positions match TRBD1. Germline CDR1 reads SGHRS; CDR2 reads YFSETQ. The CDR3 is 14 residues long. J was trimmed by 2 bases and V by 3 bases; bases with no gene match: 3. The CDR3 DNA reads TGCGCCAGCAGCTGGGACAGGTCCAACTATGGCTACACCTTC. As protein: CASSWDRSNYGYTF.

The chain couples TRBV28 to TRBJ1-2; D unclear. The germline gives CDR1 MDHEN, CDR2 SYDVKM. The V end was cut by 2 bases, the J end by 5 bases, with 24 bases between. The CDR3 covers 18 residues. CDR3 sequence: CASSLVRSGRGKEYGYTF. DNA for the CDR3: TGTGCCAGCAGTTTAGTGCGCTCAGGAAGAGGAAAGGAATATGGCTACACCTTC.

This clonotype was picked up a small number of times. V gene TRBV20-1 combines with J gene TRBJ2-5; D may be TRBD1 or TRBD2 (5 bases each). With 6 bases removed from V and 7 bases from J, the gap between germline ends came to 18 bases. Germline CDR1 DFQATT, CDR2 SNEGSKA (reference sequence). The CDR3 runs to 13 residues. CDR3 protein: CSAYPGAKGTQYF. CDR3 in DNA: TGCAGTGCGTACCCCGGGGCCAAGGGGACCCAGTACTTC.

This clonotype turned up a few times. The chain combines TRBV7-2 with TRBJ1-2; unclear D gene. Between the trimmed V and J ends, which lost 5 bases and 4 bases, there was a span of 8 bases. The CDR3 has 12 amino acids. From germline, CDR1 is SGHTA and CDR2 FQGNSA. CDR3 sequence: CASSTQGYGYTF. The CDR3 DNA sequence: TGTGCCAGCAGCACACAAGGCTATGGCTACACCTTC. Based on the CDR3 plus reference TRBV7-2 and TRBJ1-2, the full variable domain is GAGVSQSPSNKVTEKGKDVELRCDPISGHTALYWYRQSLGQGLEFLIYFQGNSAPDKSGLPSDRFSAERTGGSVSTLTIQRTQQEDSAVYLCASSTQGYGYTFGSGTRLTVV.

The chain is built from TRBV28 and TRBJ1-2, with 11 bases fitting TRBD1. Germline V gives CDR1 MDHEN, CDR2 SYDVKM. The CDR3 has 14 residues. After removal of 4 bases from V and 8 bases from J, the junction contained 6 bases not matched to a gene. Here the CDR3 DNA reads TGTGCCAGCAGTTCGCCGGGACAGGGGGACGGCTACACCTTC. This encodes CASSSPGQGDGYTF.

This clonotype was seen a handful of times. CDR3 nucleotide sequence: TGCGCCAGCAGGGGGGCCCGGACAGGGAGGTACCAAGAGACCCAGTACTTC. It is translated as CASRGARTGRYQETQYF. J is TRBJ2-5 and V is TRBV5-1; the match to TRBD1 covers 8 bases. This CDR3 is built from 17 residues. The J segment lost 0 bases and the V segment lost 5 bases, leaving 12 bases of the junction unmatched. Germline V gives CDR1 SGHRS, CDR2 YFSETQ.

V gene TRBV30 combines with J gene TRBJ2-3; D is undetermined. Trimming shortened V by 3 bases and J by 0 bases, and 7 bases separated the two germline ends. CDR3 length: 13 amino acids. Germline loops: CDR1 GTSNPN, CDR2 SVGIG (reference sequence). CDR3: CAWSLGSTDTQYF. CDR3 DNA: TGTGCCTGGAGCTTAGGCAGCACAGATACGCAGTATTTT.

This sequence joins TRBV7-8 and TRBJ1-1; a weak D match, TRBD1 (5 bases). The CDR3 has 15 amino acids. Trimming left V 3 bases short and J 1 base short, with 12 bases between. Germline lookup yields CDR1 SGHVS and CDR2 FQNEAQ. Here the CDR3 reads CASSFDGARNTEAFF. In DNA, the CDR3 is TGTGCCAGCAGCTTTGACGGGGCGCGGAACACTGAAGCTTTCTTT.

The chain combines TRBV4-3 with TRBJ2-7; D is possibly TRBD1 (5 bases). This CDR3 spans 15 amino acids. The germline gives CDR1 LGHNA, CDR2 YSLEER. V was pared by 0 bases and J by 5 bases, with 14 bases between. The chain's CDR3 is CASSQDHRNIHEQYF. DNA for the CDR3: TGCGCCAGCAGCCAAGATCACAGGAATATCCACGAGCAGTACTTC.

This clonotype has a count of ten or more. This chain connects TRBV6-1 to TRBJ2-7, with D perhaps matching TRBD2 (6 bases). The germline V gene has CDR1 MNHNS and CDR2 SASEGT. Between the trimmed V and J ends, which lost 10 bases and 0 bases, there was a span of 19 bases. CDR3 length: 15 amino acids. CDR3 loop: CATPKDREISYEQYF. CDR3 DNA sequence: TGTGCCACTCCCAAAGACCGGGAGATCTCCTACGAGCAGTACTTC.

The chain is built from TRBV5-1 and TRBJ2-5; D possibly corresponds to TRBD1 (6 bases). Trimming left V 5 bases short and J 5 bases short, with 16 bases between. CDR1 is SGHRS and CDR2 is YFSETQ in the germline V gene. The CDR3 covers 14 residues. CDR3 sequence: CASSRAGAVETQYF. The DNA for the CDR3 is TGCGCCAGCAGTAGAGCAGGGGCTGTGGAGACCCAGTACTTC.

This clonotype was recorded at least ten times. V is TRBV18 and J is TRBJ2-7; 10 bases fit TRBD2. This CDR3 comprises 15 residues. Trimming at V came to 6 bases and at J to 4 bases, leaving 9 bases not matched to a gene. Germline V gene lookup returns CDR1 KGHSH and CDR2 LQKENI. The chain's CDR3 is CASSLAGEAGYEQYF. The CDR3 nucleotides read TGTGCCAGCTCCCTAGCGGGAGAGGCAGGGTACGAGCAGTACTTC.

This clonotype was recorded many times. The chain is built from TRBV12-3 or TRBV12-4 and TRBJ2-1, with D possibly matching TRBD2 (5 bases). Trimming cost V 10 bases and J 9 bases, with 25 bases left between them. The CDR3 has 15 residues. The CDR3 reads CATRGGSGGSGEQFF. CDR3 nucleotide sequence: TGTGCCACCCGAGGTGGCAGCGGAGGATCTGGTGAGCAGTTCTTC.

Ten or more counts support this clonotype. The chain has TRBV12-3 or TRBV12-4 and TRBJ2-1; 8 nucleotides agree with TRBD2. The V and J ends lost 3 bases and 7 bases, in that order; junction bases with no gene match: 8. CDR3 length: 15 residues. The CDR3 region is CASSFSRGGWNEQFF. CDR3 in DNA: TGTGCCAGCAGTTTTTCACGGGGGGGGTGGAATGAGCAGTTCTTC.

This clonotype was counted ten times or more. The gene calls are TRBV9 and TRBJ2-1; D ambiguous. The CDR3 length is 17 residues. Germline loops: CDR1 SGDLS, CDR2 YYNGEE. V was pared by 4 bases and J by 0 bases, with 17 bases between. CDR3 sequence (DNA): TGTGCCAGCAGCAAGATCCCTGGCGTTAGCTCCTACAATGAGCAGTTCTTC. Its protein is CASSKIPGVSSYNEQFF.

CDR3: CASSFHPGRGGNQPQHF. The CDR3 nucleotides read TGTGCCAGCAGCTTTCATCCTGGCCGGGGGGGCAATCAGCCCCAGCATTTT. V is TRBV7-8 and J is TRBJ1-5; D might be TRBD1 (5 bases). The CDR3 runs to 17 residues. V lost 3 bases to trimming and J lost 2 bases, with 17 bases between them. Per germline, CDR1 SGHVS and CDR2 FQNEAQ.

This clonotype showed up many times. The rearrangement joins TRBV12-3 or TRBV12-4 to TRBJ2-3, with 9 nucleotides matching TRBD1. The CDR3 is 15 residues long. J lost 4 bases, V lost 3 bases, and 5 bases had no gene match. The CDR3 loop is CASSFMGQGADTQYF. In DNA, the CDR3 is TGTGCCAGCAGTTTTATGGGACAGGGCGCAGATACGCAGTATTTT.

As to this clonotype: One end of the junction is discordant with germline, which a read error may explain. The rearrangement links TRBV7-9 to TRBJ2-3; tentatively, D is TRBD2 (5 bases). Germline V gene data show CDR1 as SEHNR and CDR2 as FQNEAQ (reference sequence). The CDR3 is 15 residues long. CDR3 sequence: CVSSLTSWGTDTQYF. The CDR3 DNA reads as TGTGTCAGCAGCTTAACTAGTTGGGGCACAGATACGCAGTATTTT.

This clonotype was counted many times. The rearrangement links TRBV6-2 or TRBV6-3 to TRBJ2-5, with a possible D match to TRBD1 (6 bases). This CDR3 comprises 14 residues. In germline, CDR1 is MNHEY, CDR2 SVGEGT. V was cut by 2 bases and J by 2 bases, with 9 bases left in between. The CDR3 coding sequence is TGTGCCAGCAGTTACGTCAGGGGACAAGAGACCCAGTACTTC. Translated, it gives CASSYVRGQETQYF.

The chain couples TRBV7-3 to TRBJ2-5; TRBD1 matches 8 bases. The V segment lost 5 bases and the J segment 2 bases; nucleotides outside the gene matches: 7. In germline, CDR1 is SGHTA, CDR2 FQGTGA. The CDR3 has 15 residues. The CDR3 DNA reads TGTGCCAGCAGCGCAGGGGGCGCGGGACAAGAGACCCAGTACTTC. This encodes CASSAGGAGQETQYF.

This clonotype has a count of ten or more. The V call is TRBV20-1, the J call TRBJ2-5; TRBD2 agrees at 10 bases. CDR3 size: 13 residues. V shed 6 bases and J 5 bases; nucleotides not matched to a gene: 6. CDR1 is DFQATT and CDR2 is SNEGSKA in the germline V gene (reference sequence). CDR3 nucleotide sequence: TGCAGTGCCTCTAGCGGGAGAAGGGAGACCCAGTACTTC. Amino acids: CSASSGRRETQYF.

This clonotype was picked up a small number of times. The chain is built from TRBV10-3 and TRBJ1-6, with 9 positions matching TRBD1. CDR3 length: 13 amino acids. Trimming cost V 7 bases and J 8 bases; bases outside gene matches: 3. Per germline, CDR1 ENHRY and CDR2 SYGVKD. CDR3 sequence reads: CAIKGQGYSPLHF. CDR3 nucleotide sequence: TGTGCCATCAAGGGACAGGGTTATTCACCCCTCCACTTT.